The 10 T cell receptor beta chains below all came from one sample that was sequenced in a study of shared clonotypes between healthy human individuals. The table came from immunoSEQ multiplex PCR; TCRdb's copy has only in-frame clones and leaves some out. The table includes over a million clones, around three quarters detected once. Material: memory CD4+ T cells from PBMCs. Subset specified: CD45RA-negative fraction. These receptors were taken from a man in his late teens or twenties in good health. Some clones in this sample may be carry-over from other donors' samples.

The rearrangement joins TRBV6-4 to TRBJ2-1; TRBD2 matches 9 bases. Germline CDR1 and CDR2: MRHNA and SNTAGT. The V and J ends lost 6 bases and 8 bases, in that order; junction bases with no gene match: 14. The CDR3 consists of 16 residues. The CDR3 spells CASRPRTSEASDEQFF. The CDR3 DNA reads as TGTGCCAGCAGGCCCCGGACTAGCGAGGCTTCTGATGAGCAGTTCTTC.

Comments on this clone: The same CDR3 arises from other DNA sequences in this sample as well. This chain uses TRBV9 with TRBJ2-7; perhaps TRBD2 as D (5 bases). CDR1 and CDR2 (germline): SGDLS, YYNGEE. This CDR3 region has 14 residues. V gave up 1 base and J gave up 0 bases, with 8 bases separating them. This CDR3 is CASSVTGSSYEQYF. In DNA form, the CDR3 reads TGTGCCAGCAGCGTAACGGGGAGCTCCTACGAGCAGTACTTC.

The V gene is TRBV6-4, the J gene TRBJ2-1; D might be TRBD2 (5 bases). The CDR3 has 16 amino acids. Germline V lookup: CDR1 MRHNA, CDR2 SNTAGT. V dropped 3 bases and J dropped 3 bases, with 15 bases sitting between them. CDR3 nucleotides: TGTGCCAGCAGTGAGGGGTTGGGAGTTATCTACAATGAGCAGTTCTTC. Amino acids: CASSEGLGVIYNEQFF.

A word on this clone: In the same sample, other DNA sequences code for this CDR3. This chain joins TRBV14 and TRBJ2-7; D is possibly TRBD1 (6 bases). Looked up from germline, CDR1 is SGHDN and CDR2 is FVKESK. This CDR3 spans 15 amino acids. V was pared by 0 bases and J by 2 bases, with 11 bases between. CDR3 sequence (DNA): TGTGCCAGCAGCCAAGAACAGGGCGAAGCCTACGAGCAGTACTTC. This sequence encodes CASSQEQGEAYEQYF.

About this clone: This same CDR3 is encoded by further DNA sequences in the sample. The CDR3 sequence is CASSPAGYEQYF. The CDR3, as DNA: TGTGCCAGCTCACCGGCCGGGTACGAGCAGTACTTC. The chain is built from TRBV18 and TRBJ2-7; D call uncertain. CDR3 length equals 12 residues. The V gene's germline CDR1 is KGHSH and CDR2 LQKENI. With 3 bases removed from V and 4 bases from J, the gap between germline ends came to 7 bases.

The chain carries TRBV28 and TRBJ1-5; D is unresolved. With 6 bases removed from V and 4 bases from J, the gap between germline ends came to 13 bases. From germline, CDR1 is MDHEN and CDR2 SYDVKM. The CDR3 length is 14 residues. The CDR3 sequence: CASRRPVGNQPQHF. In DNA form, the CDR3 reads TGTGCCAGCAGACGCCCGGTGGGTAATCAGCCCCAGCATTTT.

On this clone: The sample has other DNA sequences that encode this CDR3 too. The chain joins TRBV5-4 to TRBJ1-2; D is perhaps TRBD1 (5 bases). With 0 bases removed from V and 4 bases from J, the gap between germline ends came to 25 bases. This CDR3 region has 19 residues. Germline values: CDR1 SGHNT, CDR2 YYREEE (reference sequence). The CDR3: CASSLGVLAGTELSYGYTF. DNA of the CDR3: TGTGCCAGCAGCTTGGGGGTCTTAGCCGGGACGGAACTAAGCTATGGCTACACCTTC. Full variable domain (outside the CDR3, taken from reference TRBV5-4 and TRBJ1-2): ETGVTQSPTHLIKTRGQQVTLRCSSQSGHNTVSWYQQALGQGPQFIFQYYREEENGRGNFPPRFSGLQFPNYSSELNVNALELDDSALYLCASSLGVLAGTELSYGYTFGSGTRLTVV.

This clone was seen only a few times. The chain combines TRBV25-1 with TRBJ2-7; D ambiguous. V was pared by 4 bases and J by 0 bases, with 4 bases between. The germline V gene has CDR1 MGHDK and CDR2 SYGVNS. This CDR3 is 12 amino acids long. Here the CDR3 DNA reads TGTGCCAGCAGTGGCTACTCCTACGAGCAGTACTTC. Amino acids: CASSGYSYEQYF.

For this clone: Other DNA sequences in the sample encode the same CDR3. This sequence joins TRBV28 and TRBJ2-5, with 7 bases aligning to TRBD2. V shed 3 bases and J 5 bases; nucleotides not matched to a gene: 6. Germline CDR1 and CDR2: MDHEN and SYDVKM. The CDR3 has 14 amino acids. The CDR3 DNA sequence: TGTGCCAGCAGTTTTGGCGGGAGTCGGGAGACCCAGTACTTC. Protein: CASSFGGSRETQYF.

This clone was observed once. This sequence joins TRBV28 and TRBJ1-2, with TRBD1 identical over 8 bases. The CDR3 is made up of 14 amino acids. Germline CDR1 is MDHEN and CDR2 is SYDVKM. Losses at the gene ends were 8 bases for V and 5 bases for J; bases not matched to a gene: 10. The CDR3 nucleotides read TGTGCCAGCGCTCCGGGACAGGACCTATATGGCTACACCTTC. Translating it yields CASAPGQDLYGYTF.